The clone carrying this T cell receptor (beta chain) has just a few counts. Its target is not known. Use of 60 Vbeta and 13 Jbeta primers characterized the PCR. Measured with immunoSEQ multiplex PCR; TCRdb has only the in-frame clones, and not every one. The sample has about 220,000 clones; about 74% are singletons. These data come from a study of cytomegalovirus exposure and HLA in healthy donors. Overall study findings and caveats: Later, TCR association rates were found to vary by HLA locus, highest for DRB1 and lowest for HLA-C. Indistinguishable V segments, including TRBV6-2 and TRBV6-3, were excluded. Overall, roughly 170 TCR beta chains were annotated as cytomegalovirus-associated. A link between a missense DCLRE1C variant and TCR beta V- and J-gene trimming emerged from a later analysis.

This CDR3 is built from 15 residues. Trimming at V came to 7 bases and at J to 2 bases, leaving 11 bases not matched to a gene. Germline lookup yields CDR1 MNHNS and CDR2 SASEGT. The TCR originated in a woman aged 25-40 years in good health and CMV-seronegative. The gene calls are TRBV6-1 and TRBJ2-7; 7 nucleotides line up with TRBD2. The sample comprised PBMCs. DNA of the CDR3: TGTGCCAGCAATCCTGGGGGGGATCTAACCTACGAGCAGTACTTC. Protein: CASNPGGDLTYEQYF.